These 2 T cell receptor beta chains share one sample of origin, sequenced in a study of T cells after yellow fever vaccination. TCRdb used MiXCR to reprocess the 5' RACE reads, holding one entry per CDR3 protein. The sample contains 350,000 to 450,000 distinct CDR3 sequences, about 17% of which appear only once. The source was PBMCs, collected before the yellow fever booster vaccination. The receptors were sampled from a man aged 18-30 years who received the YFV17D yellow fever vaccine.

J is TRBJ2-7 and V is TRBV7-9; maybe TRBD1 (6 bases). In germline, CDR1 is SEHNR, CDR2 FQNEAQ (reference sequence). V was shortened by 4 bases and J by 4 bases, with 26 bases between the two germline ends. The CDR3 loop spans 18 amino acids. The CDR3 DNA sequence: TGTGCCAGCAGCTCTAAAGGGACAAGACCTTTTCTGGTTTACGAGCAGTACTTC. Translated: CASSSKGTRPFLVYEQYF.

This rearrangement joins TRBV29-1 to TRBJ2-3, with D perhaps TRBD1 or TRBD2 (5 bases each). This CDR3 is built from 15 residues. Germline V gene data show CDR1 as SQVTM and CDR2 as ANQGSEA. Trimming stripped 7 bases from V and 1 base from J, with 18 bases between. Here the CDR3 DNA reads TGCAGCGCGTGGGGGTTCGATGGGGGCACAGATACGCAGTATTTT. The encoded protein is CSAWGFDGGTDTQYF.